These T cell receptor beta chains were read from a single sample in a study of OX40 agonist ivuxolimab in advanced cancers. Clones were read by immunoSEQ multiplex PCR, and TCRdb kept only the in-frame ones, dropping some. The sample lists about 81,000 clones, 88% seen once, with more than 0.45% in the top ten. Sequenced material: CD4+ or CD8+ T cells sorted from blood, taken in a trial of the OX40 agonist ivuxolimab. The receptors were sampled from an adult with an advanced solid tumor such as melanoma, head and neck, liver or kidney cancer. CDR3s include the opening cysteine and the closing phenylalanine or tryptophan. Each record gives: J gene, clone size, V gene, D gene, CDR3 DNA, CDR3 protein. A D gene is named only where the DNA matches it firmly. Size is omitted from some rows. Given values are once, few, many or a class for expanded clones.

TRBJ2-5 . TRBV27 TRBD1 TGTGCCAGCAGTTTAAGGGGGCCCAAGGGGGAGACCCAGTACTTC CASSLRGPKGETQYF
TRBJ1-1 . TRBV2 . TGTGCCAGCAGTGGCAGGGAAGGCACTGAAGCTTTCTTT CASSGREGTEAFF
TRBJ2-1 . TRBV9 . TGTGCCAGCAGCGTAGGCCCGACTAGAGACAATGAGCAGTTCTTC CASSVGPTRDNEQFF
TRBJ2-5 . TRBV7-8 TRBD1 TGTGCCAGCAGCCCCTTGACAGGGGGCTTGCGAGAGACCCAGTACTTC CASSPLTGGLRETQYF
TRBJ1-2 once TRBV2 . TGTGCCAGCGGGGGTGCAAACTATGGCTACACCTTC CASGGANYGYTF
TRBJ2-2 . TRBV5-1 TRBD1 TGCGCCAGCAGTCGCGGACAGGGGACCGGGGAGCTGTTTTTT CASSRGQGTGELFF
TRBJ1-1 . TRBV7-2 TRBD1 TGTGCCAGCAGCGCACAGGGGGCGAACACTGAAGCTTTCTTT CASSAQGANTEAFF
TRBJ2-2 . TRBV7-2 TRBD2 TGTGCTTCGGGACTAGCGGGGAATTACGGGGAGCTGTTTTTT CASGLAGNYGELFF
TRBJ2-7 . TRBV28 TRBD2 TGTGCCACCGCGACGGGGGGACTTCCCTACGAGCAGTACTTC CATATGGLPYEQYF
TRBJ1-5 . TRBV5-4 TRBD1 TGTGCCAGCAGCTTGGCGACAGGGCTGGGCAATCAGCCCCAGCATTTT CASSLATGLGNQPQHF
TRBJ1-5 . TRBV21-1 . . CASSKWGFGNQPQHF
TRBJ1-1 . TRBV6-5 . TGTGCCAGCAGTTACTACGGGGCCTTGGGGCCTGAAGCTTTCTTT CASSYYGALGPEAFF
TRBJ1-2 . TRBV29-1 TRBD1 TGCAGCGTGGGGGACAGCGCTAACTATGGCTACACCTTC CSVGDSANYGYTF
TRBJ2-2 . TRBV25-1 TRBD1 TGTGCCAGCAGAGCAACAGGGGGTGGTGAGGAGCTGTTTTTT CASRATGGGEELFF
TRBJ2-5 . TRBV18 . TGTGCCAGCTCACCGCCAAGTGGCGCCCAAGAGACCCAGTACTTC CASSPPSGAQETQYF
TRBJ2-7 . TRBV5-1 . TGCGCCAGCAGCTTTAGCGCAGAGGGCGACGAGCAGTACTTC CASSFSAEGDEQYF
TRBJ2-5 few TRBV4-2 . TGTGCCAGCAGCCAAGATACGTGGGGGGGCGGGACCCAGTACTTC CASSQDTWGGGTQYF
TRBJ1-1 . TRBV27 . TGTGCCAGCAGTTTATGGCAGGGGAACACTGAAGCTTTCTTT CASSLWQGNTEAFF
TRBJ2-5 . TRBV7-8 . TGTGCCAGCAGCTTAGCGGAGGGATTTGGGTACTTC CASSLAEGFGYF
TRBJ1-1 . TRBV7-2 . TGTGCCAGCAGCTTCGGACTTCTGAACACTGAAGCTTTCTTT CASSFGLLNTEAFF
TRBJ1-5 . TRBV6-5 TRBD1 TGTGCCAGCAGAGCCGGGACAGGGTATAATCAGCCCCAGCATTTT CASRAGTGYNQPQHF
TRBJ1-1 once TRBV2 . TGTGCCAGCAAGGGTAGTGGGCAGGGTGAAGCTTTCTTT CASKGSGQGEAFF
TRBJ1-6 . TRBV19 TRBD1 TGTGCCAGTAGTGAGGGACAGGGCGTACCTCTCCACTTT CASSEGQGVPLHF
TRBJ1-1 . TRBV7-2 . TGTGCCAGCAGCGGGGGTCGGGGGCCGGGCACTGAAGCTTTCTTT CASSGGRGPGTEAFF
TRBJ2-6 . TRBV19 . TGTGCCAGCCGATCGGGACAAATCGAAGGGGCCAACGTCCTGACTTTC CASRSGQIEGANVLTF
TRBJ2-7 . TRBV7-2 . TGTGCCAGCAGCTTAGTGGGCACCTACTCCTACGAGCAGTACTTC CASSLVGTYSYEQYF
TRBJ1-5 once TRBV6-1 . TGTGCCACCCAATCAAACAGGGCCCTCCATCAGCCCCAGCATTTT CATQSNRALHQPQHF
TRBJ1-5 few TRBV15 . TGTGCCACCAGCAAAAGGTGGGCCGAAACCTATAGCAATCAGCCCCAGCATTTT CATSKRWAETYSNQPQHF
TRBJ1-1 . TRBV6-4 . TGTGCCAGCAGACCCGATGTGATGACTGAAGCTTTCTTT CASRPDVMTEAFF
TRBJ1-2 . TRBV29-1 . TGCAGCGTTGAGCAGCCTGCTGGCTACACCTTC CSVEQPAGYTF
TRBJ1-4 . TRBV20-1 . TGCAGTGCTGTGGACAGTGAAAAACTGTTTTTT CSAVDSEKLFF
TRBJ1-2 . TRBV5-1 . TGCGCCAGCAGCTCAAGCATAACAGGGTTGGCTGGCTACACCTTC CASSSSITGLAGYTF
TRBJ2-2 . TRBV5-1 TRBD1 TGCGCCAGCAGGGACAGGGAGGACACCGGGGAGCTGTTTTTT CASRDREDTGELFF
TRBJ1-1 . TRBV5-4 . TGTGCCAGCAGCTCACGGAAGGAAGGGCTCCCTCCTGAAGCTTTCTTT CASSSRKEGLPPEAFF
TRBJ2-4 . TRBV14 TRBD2 TGTGCCAGCAGCCCGTTCATAGCGGGGGGGCCGGCCAAAAACATTCAGTACTTC CASSPFIAGGPAKNIQYF
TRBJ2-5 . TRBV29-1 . TGCAGCGTTGAAGGCCCTGGGGAGACCCAGTACTTC CSVEGPGETQYF
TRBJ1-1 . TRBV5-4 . TGTGCCAGCAGACCCCAGCAGAACACTGAAGCTTTCTTT CASRPQQNTEAFF
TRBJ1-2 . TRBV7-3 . TGTGCCAGCAGCTTAATCAAAACAGGGAGGGATGGCTACACCTTC CASSLIKTGRDGYTF
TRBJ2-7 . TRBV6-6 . TGTGCCAGCAGTTACTCGCGGTACAGCTCCTACGAGCAGTACTTC CASSYSRYSSYEQYF
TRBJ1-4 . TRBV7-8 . TGTGCCAGCAGCTTCCGGGGGGCCAGGGGCAATGAAAAACTGTTTTTT CASSFRGARGNEKLFF
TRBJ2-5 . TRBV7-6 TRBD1 TGTGCCAGCAGCTTAGTATCCGGGACAGCTATTCAAGAGACCCAGTACTTC CASSLVSGTAIQETQYF
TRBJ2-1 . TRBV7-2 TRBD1 TGTGCCAGCAGCCCGGACAGGGGCCAGTTCGATGAGCAGTTCTTC CASSPDRGQFDEQFF
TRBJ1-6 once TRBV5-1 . TGCGCCAGCAGCTTAGACCTAATACAGAATAATTCACCCCTCCACTTT CASSLDLIQNNSPLHF
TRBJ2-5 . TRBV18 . TGTGCCAGCTCCGCACAAACCGCTAGCAGTGAGACCCAGTACTTC CASSAQTASSETQYF
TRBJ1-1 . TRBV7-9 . TGTGCCAGCAGCCCACGTTGGGGGGCTGACACTGAAGCTTTCTTT CASSPRWGADTEAFF
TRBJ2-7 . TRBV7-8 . TGTGCCAGCAGCTTAGCCTCGGTTAGCTCCTACGAGCAGTACTTC CASSLASVSSYEQYF
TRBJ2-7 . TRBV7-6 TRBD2 TGTGCCAGCAGCTTAGTTGGGGGGGGAATCGACGAGCAGTACTTC CASSLVGGGIDEQYF
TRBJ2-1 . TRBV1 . TGCACCAGCAGCCCCCGACTAGCGGGGGGTAGGGAGCAGTTCTTC CTSSPRLAGGREQFF
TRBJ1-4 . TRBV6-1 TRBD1 TGTGCCAGCAGTGCGGGGACAGAACGAAATGAAAAACTGTTTTTT CASSAGTERNEKLFF
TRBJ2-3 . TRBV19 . TGTGCCAGTAGTAACCAGGAGAGCACAGATACGCAGTATTTT CASSNQESTDTQYF
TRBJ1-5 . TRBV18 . TGTGCCAGCTCACCGGGCCGGACCAATCAGCCCCAGCATTTT CASSPGRTNQPQHF